This T cell receptor beta chain was obtained from a study of post-analysis software for immune sequencing data. On the study more broadly: Relapsing-remitting, secondary progressive and progressive-relapsing courses of multiple sclerosis were included.

This clonotype was found many times. Its antigen remains unknown. Unique-molecular-identifier-tagged TCR beta cDNA libraries were used. Each sample of roughly 0.95 to 10 million input T cells yielded 500,000 or so cDNA molecules, so each molecule approximated one T cell. From the PCR reads, TCRdb called clonotypes with MiXCR, one entry per CDR3 protein. The repertoire holds about 770,000 distinct CDR3 sequences, with around 46% as singletons. Whole-study results and caveats: Normalized Chao1 diversity was significantly lower in multiple sclerosis patients than in controls. Clustering by F measure revealed strong co-clustering among samples prepared together in one batch.

The sequence was obtained from a girl aged 10 to 17 with multiple sclerosis. Sequenced input: blood.

The CDR3 coding sequence is TGTGCCAGCAGTGAACCCGGGATCTCCTACGAGCAGTACTTC. This translates into CASSEPGISYEQYF. V usage is TRBV6-1 and J usage is TRBJ2-7; a weak D match, TRBD2 (5 bases). The CDR3 loop spans 14 amino acids. Per germline, CDR1 MNHNS and CDR2 SASEGT. V dropped 2 bases and J dropped 0 bases, with 8 bases sitting between them.